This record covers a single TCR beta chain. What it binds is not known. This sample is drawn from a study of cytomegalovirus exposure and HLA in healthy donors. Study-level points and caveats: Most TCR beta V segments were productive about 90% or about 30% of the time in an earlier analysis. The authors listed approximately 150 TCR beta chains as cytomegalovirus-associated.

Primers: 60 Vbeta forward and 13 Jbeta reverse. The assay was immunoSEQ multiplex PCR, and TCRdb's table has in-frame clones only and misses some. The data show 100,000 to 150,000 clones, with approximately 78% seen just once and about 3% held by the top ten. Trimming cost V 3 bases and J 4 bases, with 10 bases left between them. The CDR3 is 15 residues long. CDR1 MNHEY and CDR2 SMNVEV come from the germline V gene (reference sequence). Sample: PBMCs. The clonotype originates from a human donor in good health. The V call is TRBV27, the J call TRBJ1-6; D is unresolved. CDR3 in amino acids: CASSFVRGYNSPLHF. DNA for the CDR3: TGTGCCAGCAGTTTCGTGCGAGGATATAATTCACCCCTCCACTTT.